Each of the 7 T cell receptor beta chains below was sequenced from the same sample in a study of blood T cell repertoires in COVID-19 (TCRdb year 2020). Library preparation employed the immunoSEQ multiplex PCR assay. Here the immuneACCESS table is served through TCRdb, limited to in-frame sequences with V and J called. Missing clones are a known gap in these copies; in checked studies unresolved V genes cover under half, and the rest lacks a known reason. The sample table records roughly 300,000 clones; 70% to 90% of these occur just once. Of the sample, approximately 7.9% falls within the top ten clones. Sequenced sample: peripheral blood. These receptors were collected from a human donor in a cohort sampled during active COVID-19.

V is TRBV5-1 and J is TRBJ1-6; no clear D. The CDR3 is 13 amino acids. Germline lookup yields CDR1 SGHRS and CDR2 YFSETQ. The V end lost 2 bases, the J end lost 10 bases, and 10 bases lay between the germline ends. This CDR3 reads CASSFGEGSPLHF. In DNA form, the CDR3 reads TGCGCCAGCAGCTTTGGTGAGGGCTCACCCCTCCACTTT.

This chain links TRBV20-1 with TRBJ2-3, with a weak D call TRBD1 (6 bases). Germline V gene lookup returns CDR1 DFQATT and CDR2 SNEGSKA (reference sequence). This CDR3 contains 19 residues. V lost 3 bases, J lost 6 bases, and 31 bases lay in between. The CDR3 protein is CSASRDSDRRVVTADTQYF. The CDR3, as DNA: TGCAGTGCTAGTAGAGATTCGGACAGAAGGGTTGTAACAGCGGATACGCAGTATTTT.

Notes on this clone: Different DNA sequences within this sample yield the same CDR3. V and J are TRBV10-3 and TRBJ2-2; D remains ambiguous. V was clipped by 10 bases and J by 2 bases, with 5 bases between them. This CDR3 is 11 amino acids long. CDR1 and CDR2 from the germline V gene are ENHRY and SYGVKD. The CDR3 sequence is CATLNTGELFF. The CDR3 DNA reads as TGTGCCACCTTAAACACCGGGGAGCTGTTTTTT.

This rearrangement joins TRBV27 to TRBJ1-2, with D tentatively TRBD1 (6 bases). CDR3 length: 16 amino acids. Per the germline V gene, CDR1 is MNHEY and CDR2 is SMNVEV (reference sequence). V lost 6 bases, J lost 4 bases, and 21 bases lay in between. The CDR3 spells CASSPTPTGKLYGYTF. CDR3 nucleotide sequence: TGTGCCAGCAGCCCCACCCCCACAGGGAAGCTCTATGGCTACACCTTC.

This CDR3 is CASSRQTGSGANVLTF. For the CDR3, the DNA is TGTGCCAGCAGCCGACAGACAGGGTCTGGGGCCAACGTCCTGACTTTC. The chain couples TRBV14 to TRBJ2-6; 7 nucleotides align to TRBD1. The ends lost 4 bases at V and 1 base at J; junction bases unmatched: 4. Germline V gene sequence: CDR1 SGHDN, CDR2 FVKESK. The CDR3 is 16 residues long.

This sequence joins TRBV6-5 and TRBJ2-3, with D possibly being TRBD1 (5 bases). CDR3 size: 14 residues. Between the trimmed V and J ends, which lost 6 bases and 3 bases, there was a span of 13 bases. Per the germline V gene, CDR1 is MNHEY and CDR2 is SVGAGI. In DNA, the CDR3 is TGTGCCAGCAGGATACAGGAAAATACAGATACGCAGTATTTT. It is translated as CASRIQENTDTQYF.

This sequence joins TRBV7-9 and TRBJ1-1; a weak D match, TRBD1 (6 bases). The CDR3 extends over 14 amino acids. Trimming pared 5 bases from V and 1 base from J, leaving 11 bases between. Germline V gene lookup returns CDR1 SEHNR and CDR2 FQNEAQ (reference sequence). The CDR3 DNA sequence: TGTGCCAGCAGCGCCTTCAGGGGGAACACTGAAGCTTTCTTT. Amino acid sequence: CASSAFRGNTEAFF.